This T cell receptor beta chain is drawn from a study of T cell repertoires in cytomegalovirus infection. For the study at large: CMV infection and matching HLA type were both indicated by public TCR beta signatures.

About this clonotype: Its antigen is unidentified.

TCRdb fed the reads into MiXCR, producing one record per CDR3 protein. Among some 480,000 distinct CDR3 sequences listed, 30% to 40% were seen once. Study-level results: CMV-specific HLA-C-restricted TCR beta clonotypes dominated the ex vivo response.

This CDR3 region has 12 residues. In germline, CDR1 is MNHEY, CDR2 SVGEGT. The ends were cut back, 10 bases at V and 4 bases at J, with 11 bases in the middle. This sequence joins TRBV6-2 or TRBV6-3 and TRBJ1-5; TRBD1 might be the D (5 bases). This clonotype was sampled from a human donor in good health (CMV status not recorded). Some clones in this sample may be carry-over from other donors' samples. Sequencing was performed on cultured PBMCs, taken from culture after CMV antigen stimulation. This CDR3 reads CATRDVNQPQHF. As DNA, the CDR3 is TGTGCCACGCGGGACGTTAATCAGCCCCAGCATTTT.